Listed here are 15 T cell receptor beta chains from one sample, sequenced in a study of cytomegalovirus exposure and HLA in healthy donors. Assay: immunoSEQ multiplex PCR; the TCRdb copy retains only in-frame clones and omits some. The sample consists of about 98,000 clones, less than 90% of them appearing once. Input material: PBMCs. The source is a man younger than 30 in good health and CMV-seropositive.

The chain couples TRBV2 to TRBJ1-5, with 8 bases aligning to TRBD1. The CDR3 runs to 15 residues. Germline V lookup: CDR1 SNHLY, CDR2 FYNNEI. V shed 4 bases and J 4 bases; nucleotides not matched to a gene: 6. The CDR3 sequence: CASSGQGAGNQPQHF. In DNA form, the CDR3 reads TGTGCCAGCAGTGGGCAGGGGGCCGGGAATCAGCCCCAGCATTTT.

CDR3 loop: CASSSRDRAYEQYF. The DNA for the CDR3 is TGTGCCAGCAGCTCCCGGGACAGGGCCTACGAGCAGTACTTC. The rearrangement joins TRBV7-9 to TRBJ2-7; 9 bases agree with TRBD1. The CDR3 totals 14 residues. After removal of 4 bases from V and 2 bases from J, the junction contained 3 bases not matched to a gene. The V gene's germline CDR1 is SEHNR and CDR2 FQNEAQ (reference sequence).

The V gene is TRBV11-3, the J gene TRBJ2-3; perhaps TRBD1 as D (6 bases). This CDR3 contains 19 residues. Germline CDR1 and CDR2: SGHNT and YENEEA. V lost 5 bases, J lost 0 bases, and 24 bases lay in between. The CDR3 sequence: CASSPPGQGLFSSTDTQYF. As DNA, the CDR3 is TGTGCCAGCAGCCCACCGGGACAAGGACTTTTTTCTAGCACAGATACGCAGTATTTT. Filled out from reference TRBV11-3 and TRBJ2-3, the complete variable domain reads EAGVVQSPRYKIIEKKQPVAFWCNPISGHNTLYWYLQNLGQGPELLIRYENEEAVDDSQLPKDRFSAERLKGVDSTLKIQPAELGDSAVYLCASSPPGQGLFSSTDTQYFGPGTRLTVL.

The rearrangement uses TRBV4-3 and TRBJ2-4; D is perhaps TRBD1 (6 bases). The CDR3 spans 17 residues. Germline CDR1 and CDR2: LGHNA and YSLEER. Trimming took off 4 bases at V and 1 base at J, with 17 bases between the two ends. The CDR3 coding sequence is TGCGCCAGCAGCCCAATGGACAGTCGGCGCGCCAAAAACATTCAGTACTTC. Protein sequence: CASSPMDSRRAKNIQYF.

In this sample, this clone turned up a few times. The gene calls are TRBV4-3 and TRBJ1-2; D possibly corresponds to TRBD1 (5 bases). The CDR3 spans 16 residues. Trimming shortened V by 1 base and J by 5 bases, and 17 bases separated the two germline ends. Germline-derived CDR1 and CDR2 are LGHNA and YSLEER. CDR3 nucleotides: TGCGCCAGCAGCCAAGTGCAGGGCTTCGGCCAATATGGCTACACCTTC. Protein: CASSQVQGFGQYGYTF.

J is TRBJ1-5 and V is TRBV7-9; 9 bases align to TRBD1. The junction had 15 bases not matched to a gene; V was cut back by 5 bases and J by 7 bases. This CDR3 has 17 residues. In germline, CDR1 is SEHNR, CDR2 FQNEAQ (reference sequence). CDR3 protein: CASSLGGGTGFGQPQHF. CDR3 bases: TGTGCCAGCAGCCTGGGGGGCGGGACAGGGTTTGGCCAGCCCCAGCATTTT.

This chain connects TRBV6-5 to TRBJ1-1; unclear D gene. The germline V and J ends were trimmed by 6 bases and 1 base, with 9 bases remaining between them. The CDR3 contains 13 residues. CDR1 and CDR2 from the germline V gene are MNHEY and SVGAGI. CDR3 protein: CASSPGTNTEAFF. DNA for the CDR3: TGTGCCAGCAGCCCGGGAACGAACACTGAAGCTTTCTTT.

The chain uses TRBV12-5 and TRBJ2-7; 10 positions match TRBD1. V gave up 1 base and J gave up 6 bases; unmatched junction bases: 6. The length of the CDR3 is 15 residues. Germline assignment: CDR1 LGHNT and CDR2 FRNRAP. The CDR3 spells CASGLGQGARIEQYF. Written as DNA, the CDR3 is TGTGCTAGTGGTTTGGGACAGGGGGCTAGAATCGAGCAGTACTTC.

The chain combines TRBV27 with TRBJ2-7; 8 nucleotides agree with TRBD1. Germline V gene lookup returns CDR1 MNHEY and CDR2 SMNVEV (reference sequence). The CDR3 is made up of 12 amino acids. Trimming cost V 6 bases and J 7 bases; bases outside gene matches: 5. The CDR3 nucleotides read TGTGCCAGCAGCTCAGGGGGCGGGGAGCAGTACTTC. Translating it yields CASSSGGGEQYF.

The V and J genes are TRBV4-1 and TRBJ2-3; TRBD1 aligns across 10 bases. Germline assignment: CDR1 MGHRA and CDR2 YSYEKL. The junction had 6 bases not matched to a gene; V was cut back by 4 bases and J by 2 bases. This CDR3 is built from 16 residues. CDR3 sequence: CASSLRQGAPTDTQYF. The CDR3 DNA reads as TGCGCCAGCAGCCTTCGACAGGGGGCCCCCACAGATACGCAGTATTTT.

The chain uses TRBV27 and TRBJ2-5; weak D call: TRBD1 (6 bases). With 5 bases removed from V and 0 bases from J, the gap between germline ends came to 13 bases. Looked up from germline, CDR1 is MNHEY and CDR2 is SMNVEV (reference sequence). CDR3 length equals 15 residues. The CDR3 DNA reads TGTGCCAGCAGTGCCCGAGGGGGTCACCAAGAGACCCAGTACTTC. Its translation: CASSARGGHQETQYF.

The CDR3 DNA sequence: TGTGCCAGCAGTGAACACAACACAGATACGCAGTATTTT. It specifies CASSEHNTDTQYF. The chain uses TRBV6-4 and TRBJ2-3; the D is unclear. CDR3 length equals 13 residues. CDR1 is MRHNA and CDR2 is SNTAGT in the germline V gene. V was trimmed by 3 bases and J by 2 bases, leaving 6 bases between them.

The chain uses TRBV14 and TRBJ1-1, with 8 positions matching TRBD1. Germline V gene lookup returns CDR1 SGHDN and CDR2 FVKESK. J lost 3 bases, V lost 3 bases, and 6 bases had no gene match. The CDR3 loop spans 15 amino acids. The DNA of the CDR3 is TGTGCCAGCAGCCAGGACAGGGTGGGCGACACTGAAGCTTTCTTT. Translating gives CASSQDRVGDTEAFF.

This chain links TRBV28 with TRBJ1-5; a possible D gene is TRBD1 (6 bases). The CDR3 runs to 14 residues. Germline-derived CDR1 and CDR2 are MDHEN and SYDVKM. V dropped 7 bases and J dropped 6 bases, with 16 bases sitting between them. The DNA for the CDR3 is TGTGCCAGCACCATGGGGGGGGCCGGTCAGCCCCAGCATTTT. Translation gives CASTMGGAGQPQHF.

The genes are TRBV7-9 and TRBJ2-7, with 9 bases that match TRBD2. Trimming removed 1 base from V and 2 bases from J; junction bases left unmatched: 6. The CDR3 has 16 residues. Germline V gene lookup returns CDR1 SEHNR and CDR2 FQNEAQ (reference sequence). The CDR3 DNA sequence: TGTGCCAGCAGCTTAGAGTTTGGCGGGGGGGCCTACGAGCAGTACTTC. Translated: CASSLEFGGGAYEQYF.